The 24 T cell receptor beta chains listed next were all sequenced from one sample in a study of identical twins. TCRdb called the 5' RACE reads again in MiXCR, with one record for every CDR3 protein. Among about 530,000 distinct CDR3 sequences listed, approximately 20% were seen once. The sample also formed part of further work on yellow fever vaccine responses in identical twins.

Sequenced sample: CD4+ T cells sorted from blood. These receptor sequences come from a woman between 18 and 30 years old in good health.

The chain combines TRBV7-9 with TRBJ1-1, with unresolved D. CDR1 is SEHNR and CDR2 is FQNEAQ in the germline V gene (reference sequence). V dropped 2 bases and J dropped 0 bases, with 10 bases sitting between them. This CDR3 spans 15 amino acids. The CDR3 coding sequence is TGTGCCAGCAGCTTATCAGAGGTCCTGAACACTGAAGCTTTCTTT. This gives the protein CASSLSEVLNTEAFF.

In this sample, this clonotype turned up a few times. The V call is TRBV5-1, the J call TRBJ1-6; D unresolved. Trimming took off 1 base at V and 7 bases at J, with 15 bases between the two ends. The length of the CDR3 is 16 residues. CDR1 and CDR2 from the germline V gene are SGHRS and YFSETQ. CDR3 bases: TGCGCCAGCAGCTTGAAAGGGCTTATATCCAATTCACCCCTCCACTTT. It specifies CASSLKGLISNSPLHF. Filled out from reference TRBV5-1 and TRBJ1-6, the complete variable domain reads KAGVTQTPRYLIKTRGQQVTLSCSPISGHRSVSWYQQTPGQGLQFLFEYFSETQRNKGNFPGRFSGRQFSNSRSEMNVSTLELGDSALYLCASSLKGLISNSPLHFGNGTRLTVT.

This clonotype was recorded at least ten times. The rearrangement links TRBV20-1 to TRBJ1-1, with 7 bases lining up with TRBD1. This CDR3 has 13 amino acids. J was trimmed by 4 bases and V by 6 bases; bases with no gene match: 8. Looked up from germline, CDR1 is DFQATT and CDR2 is SNEGSKA (reference sequence). CDR3 sequence: CSARGQGGTEAFF. CDR3 coding DNA: TGCAGTGCCCGAGGGCAGGGGGGCACTGAAGCTTTCTTT.

This clonotype occurred a few times. The chain has TRBV7-6 and TRBJ1-1; D ambiguous. Trimming shortened V by 4 bases and J by 0 bases, and 6 bases separated the two germline ends. From germline, CDR1 is SGHVS and CDR2 FNYEAQ. This CDR3 contains 13 residues. CDR3 protein: CASSSAMNTEAFF. The CDR3 DNA reads as TGTGCCAGCAGCTCCGCTATGAACACTGAAGCTTTCTTT.

V usage is TRBV4-1 and J usage is TRBJ2-2; perhaps D is TRBD1 or TRBD2 (5 bases each). V gave up 0 bases and J gave up 1 base, with 6 bases separating them. Germline values: CDR1 MGHRA, CDR2 YSYEKL. The CDR3 is 15 residues long. As DNA, the CDR3 is TGCGCCAGCAGCCAAGAGAGGGGGAACACCGGGGAGCTGTTTTTT. Encoded protein: CASSQERGNTGELFF.

This clonotype has more than one count but fewer than ten. This chain joins TRBV5-4 and TRBJ2-5, with TRBD2 identical over 12 bases. V was clipped by 4 bases and J by 4 bases; unmatched bases: 8. This CDR3 has 16 residues. Germline V gene sequence: CDR1 SGHNT, CDR2 YYREEE (reference sequence). The CDR3 DNA sequence: TGTGCCAGCAGCGCCCGACTAGCGGGGGCCACAGAGACCCAGTACTTC. Residues: CASSARLAGATETQYF.

The V gene is TRBV5-1, the J gene TRBJ2-4, with TRBD1 matching over 10 bases. The CDR3 is made up of 14 amino acids. In germline, CDR1 is SGHRS, CDR2 YFSETQ. V lost 3 bases to trimming and J lost 5 bases; unmatched junction nucleotides: 2. Written as DNA, the CDR3 is TGCGCCAGCAGCTGGGGACAGGGGCAAAACATTCAGTACTTC. The encoded protein is CASSWGQGQNIQYF.

Comment on this clonotype: The junction does not match germline at one end; this may be a read error. The V and J genes are TRBV20-1 and TRBJ2-5, with D tentatively TRBD2 (5 bases). Germline CDR1 reads DFQATT; CDR2 reads SNEGSKA (reference sequence). This CDR3 is built from 14 residues. The CDR3 is CSARGGLRVETQYF. The CDR3 bases are TGCAGTGCGAGAGGAGGACTCCGGGTAGAGACCCAGTACTTC.

The rearrangement uses TRBV3-1 and TRBJ2-1; the D is unclear. The germline V gene encodes CDR1 LGHDT and CDR2 YNNKEL (reference sequence). V was cut by 0 bases and J by 6 bases, with 12 bases left in between. This CDR3 is 15 amino acids long. The CDR3 sequence is CASSQDLGRRNEQFF. The CDR3 DNA reads as TGTGCCAGCAGCCAAGATCTTGGAAGACGCAATGAGCAGTTCTTC.

The gene calls are TRBV7-6 and TRBJ2-5; TRBD2 matches at 8 bases. The CDR3 totals 15 residues. The germline gives CDR1 SGHVS, CDR2 FNYEAQ. Losses at the gene ends were 0 bases for V and 4 bases for J; bases not matched to a gene: 4. CDR3 region: CASSLARGLGETQYF. As DNA, the CDR3 is TGTGCCAGCAGCTTAGCCCGGGGACTAGGAGAGACCCAGTACTTC.

The V gene is TRBV11-3, the J gene TRBJ2-1; TRBD2 aligns across 9 bases. CDR1 and CDR2 (germline): SGHNT, YENEEA. The ends lost 1 base at V and 9 bases at J; junction bases unmatched: 7. The CDR3 contains 15 residues. DNA of the CDR3: TGTGCCAGCAGCTTAGGACTAGCGGCCTCCGGTGAGCAGTTCTTC. Translation: CASSLGLAASGEQFF.

This clonotype has only a few counts. CDR3 in amino acids: CSAHSPQGANTEAFF. For the CDR3, the DNA is TGCAGTGCCCACTCCCCCCAGGGGGCGAACACTGAAGCTTTCTTT. This chain links TRBV20-1 with TRBJ1-1, with 8 bases matching TRBD1. Germline-derived CDR1 and CDR2 are DFQATT and SNEGSKA (reference sequence). The CDR3 is 15 amino acids. J gave up 1 base and V 6 bases, and 10 bases lay outside the gene matches.

This clonotype was seen a handful of times. In DNA, the CDR3 is TGTGCCAGCAGCCACATTTCGGTAGCGGGGGGATACAATGAGCAGTTCTTC. Protein: CASSHISVAGGYNEQFF. J is TRBJ2-1 and V is TRBV7-6, with 10 bases matching TRBD2. Germline lookup yields CDR1 SGHVS and CDR2 FNYEAQ. V lost 5 bases and J lost 4; bases outside the gene matches: 11. This CDR3 contains 17 residues.

A few counts support this clonotype. The chain is built from TRBV12-3 or TRBV12-4 and TRBJ2-7, with TRBD2 matching over 8 bases. The CDR3 totals 14 residues. With 3 bases clipped from V and 7 bases from J, the junction kept 8 bases outside the gene matches. CDR3 loop: CASSLGLGIGEQYF. The DNA for the CDR3 is TGTGCCAGCAGTTTGGGACTAGGAATTGGAGAGCAGTACTTC.

This chain's CDR3 is CASSPAVRSSGNTIYF. Written as DNA, the CDR3 is TGTGCCAGCAGCCCAGCGGTGCGGAGCTCTGGAAACACCATATATTTT. The rearrangement uses TRBV7-6 and TRBJ1-3; unclear D gene. Deletions cut 5 bases from V and 0 bases from J, with 14 bases between. The CDR3 is 16 amino acids. CDR1 and CDR2 (germline): SGHVS, FNYEAQ.

The chain links TRBV3-1 to TRBJ1-6, with D possibly TRBD1 on 5 matching bases. CDR1 and CDR2 from the germline V gene are LGHDT and YNNKEL (reference sequence). V was shortened by 1 base and J by 5 bases, with 12 bases between the two germline ends. The CDR3 covers 16 residues. The chain's CDR3 is CASSQGTGANNSPLHF. Written as DNA, the CDR3 is TGTGCCAGCAGCCAAGGTACAGGCGCCAATAATTCACCCCTCCACTTT.

V gene TRBV29-1 combines with J gene TRBJ2-5, with D possibly being TRBD1 (5 bases). This CDR3 has 12 amino acids. Germline V gene data show CDR1 as SQVTM and CDR2 as ANQGSEA. The V end lost 7 bases, the J end lost 1 base, and 10 bases lay between the germline ends. The CDR3 sequence: CSARQIQETQYF. CDR3 nucleotides: TGCAGCGCAAGACAGATCCAAGAGACCCAGTACTTC.

This clonotype was detected a few times. J is TRBJ2-3 and V is TRBV5-1, with D tentatively TRBD1 (6 bases). The V and J ends lost 3 bases and 2 bases respectively, with 16 bases between them. CDR3 size: 16 residues. The germline V gene encodes CDR1 SGHRS and CDR2 YFSETQ. Written as DNA, the CDR3 is TGCGCCAGCAGCTGGGGGCGAGCGAGGGACACAGATACGCAGTATTTT. Translation gives CASSWGRARDTDTQYF.

This clonotype was seen a handful of times. The chain combines TRBV5-1 with TRBJ2-2; 10 bases agree with TRBD2. The CDR3 length is 14 residues. J was trimmed by 7 bases and V by 1 base; bases with no gene match: 1. CDR1 and CDR2 (germline): SGHRS, YFSETQ. For the CDR3, the DNA is TGCGCCAGCAGCTTGTCTAGCGGGAGCGGGGAGCTGTTTTTT. Translation: CASSLSSGSGELFF.

In its sample, this clonotype was seen a few times. This rearrangement joins TRBV4-1 to TRBJ1-2, with a tentative D call TRBD1 (5 bases). CDR1 is MGHRA, CDR2 YSYEKL, per germline. V lost 4 bases and J lost 1, with 19 bases in between. This CDR3 spans 17 amino acids. Written as DNA, the CDR3 is TGCGCCAGCAGCCTTCACCGGGACGGTAGCGTTAACTATGGCTACACCTTC. Its translation: CASSLHRDGSVNYGYTF.

This chain uses TRBV12-3 or TRBV12-4 with TRBJ2-7, with D unclear. This CDR3 has 14 residues. Trimming removed 7 bases from V and 3 bases from J, with 16 bases in between. The CDR3 protein is CASNQPGLVYEQYF. In DNA form, the CDR3 reads TGTGCCAGCAACCAACCTGGGCTAGTCTACGAGCAGTACTTC.

The chain links TRBV5-6 to TRBJ2-4; D uncertain. Trimming pared 4 bases from V and 3 bases from J, leaving 11 bases between. The CDR3 extends over 14 amino acids. Germline CDR1 is SGHDT and CDR2 is YYEEEE. The CDR3 DNA reads as TGTGCCAGCAGCAAGCAGGTGAACAAAAACATTCAGTACTTC. This sequence encodes CASSKQVNKNIQYF.

This clonotype came up a few times. The chain recombines TRBV2 with TRBJ2-3; D gene ambiguous. The CDR3 runs to 12 residues. The germline V and J ends were trimmed by 8 bases and 0 bases, with 6 bases remaining between them. CDR1 and CDR2 (germline): SNHLY, FYNNEI. This chain's CDR3 is CASASSTDTQYF. CDR3 DNA: TGTGCCAGCGCCTCGAGCACAGATACGCAGTATTTT.

This clonotype was recorded once. The chain employs TRBV20-1 and TRBJ2-1; 9 positions match TRBD1. Germline loops: CDR1 DFQATT, CDR2 SNEGSKA (reference sequence). With V trimmed by 6 bases and J by 4 bases, 7 bases remained unmatched. The CDR3 extends over 14 amino acids. The CDR3 DNA reads TGCAGTGCCCCACCGACAGGGGGGTACAATGAGCAGTTCTTC. It yields the protein CSAPPTGGYNEQFF.